Below, one TCR beta chain is given with its context. The data were taken from a study of blood T cell repertoires in COVID-19. Looking at the study overall: Sites in the United States, Italy and Spain provided acute and convalescent COVID-19 samples. The cDNA or gDNA used as material had been derived from T cells, B-cell-depleted T cells, or PBMCs.

V was pared by 5 bases and J by 2 bases, with 12 bases between. Per germline, CDR1 SGHTA and CDR2 FQGNSA. The CDR3 covers 14 residues. As processed by the authors: Scientists estimated how many nucleated cells there were by amplifying reference gene primers. Profiled with immunoSEQ multiplex PCR; TCRdb holds only in-frame clones, not every one. The V and J calls and clone size are taken from that table; D and trimming were inferred from the DNA. The data show 90,000 to 120,000 clones, about two thirds seen once. The origin of this receptor is a woman in her thirties or forties with acute or convalescent COVID-19. The rearrangement joins TRBV7-2 to TRBJ1-2; D might be TRBD1 (5 bases). Sequences were obtained from peripheral blood. The CDR3 DNA sequence: TGTGCCAGCAGCCCGGGGGGGTGGAACTATGGCTACACCTTC. This codes for CASSPGGWNYGYTF.